This T cell receptor (beta chain) was obtained from a study of shared clonotypes between healthy human individuals. Across the whole study: The composition of the donors was two women and a few men aged 18 to 49.

Cells designated naive CD8 were CD45RO-negative and were positively selected for CCR7, with terminally differentiated effector memory CD45RA+ cells excluded. Nashville, Tennessee was home to all donors, who were Caucasian adults. Only in-frame clones appear in the TCRdb table, and some are missing; sequencing was by immunoSEQ multiplex PCR. The table has some 2,000,000 clones, just under 95% seen once. In regard to this clone: Its antigen is not identified. Other DNA sequences in the same sample also yield this CDR3.

Whole-study findings and limits: The authors sampled blood alone, and tissue repertoires likely differ.

Trimming left V 2 bases short and J 3 bases short, with 9 bases between. The CDR3 extends over 14 amino acids. Germline-derived CDR1 and CDR2 are MNHEY and SMNVEV (reference sequence). The sequenced sample was naive CD8+ T cells sorted from blood. V gene TRBV27 combines with J gene TRBJ2-3; D is perhaps TRBD1 or TRBD2 (6 bases each). The sequence was obtained from a man aged 18 to 29 in good health. For the CDR3, the DNA is TGTGCCAGCAGTTTAGGGGGGCCGACAGATACGCAGTATTTT. Encoded protein: CASSLGGPTDTQYF.